The text below deals with one T cell receptor beta chain. Different DNA sequences within this sample yield the same CDR3. The data were taken from a study of shared clonotypes between healthy human individuals. Libraries were prepared by immunoSEQ multiplex PCR; TCRdb keeps only in-frame clonotypes and omits some of them. Among about 2 million clones, less than 95% were seen once, and the ten largest hold roughly 1.2%. Trimming took off 8 bases at V and 2 bases at J, with 13 bases between the two ends. This CDR3 spans 13 amino acids. Germline values: CDR1 MNHEY, CDR2 SMNVEV (reference sequence). CD45RO-negative, CCR7-positively selected cells formed the naive CD8 fraction, excluding terminally differentiated effector memory CD45RA+ cells.

The sequenced sample consisted of naive CD8+ T cells sorted from blood. The chain joins TRBV27 to TRBJ2-7; D is perhaps TRBD2 (6 bases). The TCR was taken from a man between 18 and 29 years old in good health. Here the CDR3 DNA reads TGTGCCAGCTCCCCGGGGGTTACCTACGAGCAGTACTTC. Its translation is CASSPGVTYEQYF.